The T cell receptor beta chain described here comes from a study of blood T cell repertoires in COVID-19. Participant reports of clinical history set cohort assignment. CDR1 is LNHDA, CDR2 SQIVND, per germline (reference sequence). The CDR3 spans 17 residues. V was clipped by 7 bases and J by 5 bases; unmatched bases: 17. Original processing notes: Reference gene primer amplification yielded estimated nucleated cell counts. The repertoire was sequenced with immunoSEQ multiplex PCR; TCRdb's copy has only in-frame clones and lacks some. V, J and clone size were drawn from that table, and D and trimming were deduced from the DNA. The table lists approximately 200,000 clones, roughly four fifths of them singletons.

This chain uses TRBV19 with TRBJ2-1, with 7 positions matching TRBD2. This receptor was obtained from a man in his forties who had recovered from COVID-19. The sample was PBMCs or T cells enriched from blood (not recorded which). CDR3 region: CASMGMGLADPHNEQFF. The CDR3 DNA reads as TGTGCCAGTATGGGTATGGGGCTAGCGGACCCGCACAATGAGCAGTTCTTC.